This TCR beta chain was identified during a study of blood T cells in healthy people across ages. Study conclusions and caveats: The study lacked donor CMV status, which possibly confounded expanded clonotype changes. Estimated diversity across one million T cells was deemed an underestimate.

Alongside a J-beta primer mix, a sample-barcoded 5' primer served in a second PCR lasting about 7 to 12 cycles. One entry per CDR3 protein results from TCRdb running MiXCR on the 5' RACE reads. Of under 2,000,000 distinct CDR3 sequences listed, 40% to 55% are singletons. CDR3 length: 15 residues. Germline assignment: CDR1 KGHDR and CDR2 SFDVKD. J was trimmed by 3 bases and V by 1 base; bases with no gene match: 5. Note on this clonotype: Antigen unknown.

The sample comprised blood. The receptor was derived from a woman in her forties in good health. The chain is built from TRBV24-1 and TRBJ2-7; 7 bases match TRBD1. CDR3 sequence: CATSDFGTVGYEQYF. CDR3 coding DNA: TGTGCCACCAGTGATTTCGGGACAGTGGGCTACGAGCAGTACTTC.